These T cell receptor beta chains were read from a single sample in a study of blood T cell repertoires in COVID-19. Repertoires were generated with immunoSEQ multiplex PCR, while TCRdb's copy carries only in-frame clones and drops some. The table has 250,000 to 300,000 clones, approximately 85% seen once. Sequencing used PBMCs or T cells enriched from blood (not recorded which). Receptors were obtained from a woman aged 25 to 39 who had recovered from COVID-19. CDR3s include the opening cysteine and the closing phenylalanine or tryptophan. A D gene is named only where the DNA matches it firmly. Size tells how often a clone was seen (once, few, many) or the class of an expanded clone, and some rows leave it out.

TGTGCCAGCAGAGGCGCTAGCGGGGGGGAAGAGACCCAGTACTTC CASRGASGGEETQYF TRBJ2-5 TRBD2 TRBV7-9 .
TGCGCCAGCAGCCCGGAGGGCGGGACGGGAGGCTACACCTTC CASSPEGGTGGYTF TRBJ1-2 . TRBV5-1 few
TGTGCCAGCAGTGACACAGGCAGGGCCAAAAACATTCAGTACTTC CASSDTGRAKNIQYF TRBJ2-4 . TRBV6-1 .
TGTGCCAGCAGTCCGTACAGGGAAATTCATCAGCCCCAGCATTTT CASSPYREIHQPQHF TRBJ1-5 . TRBV28 few
TGTGCCAGCAGTCAACTCCCCTTAGCAACTAATGAAAAACTGTTTTTT CASSQLPLATNEKLFF TRBJ1-4 . TRBV28 once
TGTGCCAGCAGTTTGAAAGGGGGCGGTTACGAGCAGTACTTC CASSLKGGGYEQYF TRBJ2-7 TRBD1 TRBV27 .
TGTGCCAGCAGCTCCTTTGCGGGGAGGAGCTACACCTTC CASSSFAGRSYTF TRBJ1-2 . TRBV7-9 .
TGTGCCAGCTCAGTGAGTTCCGGACAGGGTAATTCACCCCTCCACTTT CASSVSSGQGNSPLHF TRBJ1-6 TRBD1 TRBV28 .
TGTGCCAGCAGCTTAGTCCTGAATGAGCAGTTCTTC CASSLVLNEQFF TRBJ2-1 . TRBV13 .
TGTGCCAGCAGCGTAGTTCCAAGCGGGTTGGGGGGTGAGCAGTTCTTC CASSVVPSGLGGEQFF TRBJ2-1 . TRBV9 once
TGTGCCAGCCATCAGATGGGGGGGAACACTGAAGCTTTCTTT CASHQMGGNTEAFF TRBJ1-1 . TRBV28 .
TGTGCCAGTAGGCTGGGCCGACAGGGGGCAAGCACTGAAGCTTTCTTT CASRLGRQGASTEAFF TRBJ1-1 TRBD1 TRBV19 .
TGCGCCAGCAGCCAAACAGGGATCAATCAGCCCCAGCATTTT CASSQTGINQPQHF TRBJ1-5 . TRBV5-1 once
TGTGCCAGCAGCTCCACCCTGACAGGGGGAGGTTCACCCCTCCACTTT CASSSTLTGGGSPLHF TRBJ1-6 TRBD1 TRBV7-8 .
TGTGCCAGCAGCTTAAGCAGCACGGGAGGGGAGCTGTTTTTT CASSLSSTGGELFF TRBJ2-2 . TRBV11-2 .
TGCAGTGCCCAGGGAAATCAGCCCCAGCATTTT CSAQGNQPQHF TRBJ1-5 . TRBV20-1 .
TGTGCCAGCAAAGACAGGCTCTCTGGAAACACCATATATTTT CASKDRLSGNTIYF TRBJ1-3 . TRBV25-1 .
TGTGCCAGCAGTCTAATGACAGGGAGCCCGTCTGGGGCCAACGTCCTGACTTTC CASSLMTGSPSGANVLTF TRBJ2-6 TRBD1 TRBV28 .
TGTGCCAGCAGTCGGGGGACAGTCTCGAACTATGGCTACACCTTC CASSRGTVSNYGYTF TRBJ1-2 TRBD1 TRBV3-1/TRBV3-2 .
TGTGCCAGCAGCAGGACAGGGGTCACAGATACGCAGTATTTT CASSRTGVTDTQYF TRBJ2-3 TRBD1 TRBV27 .
TGTGCCAGTACCGACAGTTATGGCTACACCTTC CASTDSYGYTF TRBJ1-2 . TRBV19 .
TGTGCCAGCAGCCCCAGTGGAGGGGGCTTTCACACCTTC CASSPSGGGFHTF TRBJ1-2 TRBD1 TRBV3-1/TRBV3-2 .
TGTGCCAGCTCACCATTACCGGCAGGAGGGGACACTGAAGCTTTCTTT CASSPLPAGGDTEAFF TRBJ1-1 . TRBV18 .
TGTGCCAGCAGCTTAGTAGATACAGGGGGCACTGAAGCTTTCTTT CASSLVDTGGTEAFF TRBJ1-1 TRBD1 TRBV7-9 .
TGTGCCAGCAGTTTCGCGGGGGGGGAGTACGAGCAGTACTTC CASSFAGGEYEQYF TRBJ2-7 TRBD2 TRBV28 .
TGTGCCAGTACAGGAGAGGGACATTTCTATGGCTACACCTTC CASTGEGHFYGYTF TRBJ1-2 . TRBV19 .
TGTGCCAGCAGCGCTAGACAGGGGCCCTACGAGCAGTACTTC CASSARQGPYEQYF TRBJ2-7 TRBD1 TRBV9 few
TGTGCCAGCGGAAGGACAGGGACTAACTATGGCTACACCTTC CASGRTGTNYGYTF TRBJ1-2 TRBD1 TRBV25-1 .
TGTGCCAGCAGCCAAAGAAGGGGGACGCTGGTCTACGAGCAGTACTTC CASSQRRGTLVYEQYF TRBJ2-7 . TRBV3-1/TRBV3-2 .
TGTGCCAGCACACCGGGACAGGGGGTGGACACTGAAGCTTTCTTT CASTPGQGVDTEAFF TRBJ1-1 TRBD1 TRBV18 once
TGTGCCAGCTGCCACCGAGGGACTGAAGCTTTCTTT CASCHRGTEAFF TRBJ1-1 . TRBV28 .
TGTGCCAGCAGTGTACCCCAGCGGGAGGGGGGCACAGATACGCAGTATTTT CASSVPQREGGTDTQYF TRBJ2-3 TRBD2 TRBV6-4 .
TGTGCCAGCAGCTTACCTCCAGTGGTATACGGGGAGCTGTTTTTT CASSLPPVVYGELFF TRBJ2-2 . TRBV11-2 .
TGTGCCAGCAGTGTAACGGGGGTCGGGGAAGGCTACACCTTC CASSVTGVGEGYTF TRBJ1-2 . TRBV2 .
TGTGCCAGTAGCTCGACAGGGGGCGGCAATCAGCCCCAGCATTTT CASSSTGGGNQPQHF TRBJ1-5 TRBD1 TRBV19 .
TGCGCCAGCAGCCAGGGACAGGTCCCTGAAGCTTTCTTT CASSQGQVPEAFF TRBJ1-1 TRBD1 TRBV5-1 .
TGCGCCAGCAGTCGAGCGGCCGGACAGGCCGACTATGGCTACACCTTC CASSRAAGQADYGYTF TRBJ1-2 TRBD1 TRBV5-1 .
TGTGCCAGCAGCCAAGATCTCCTCGGCGGGGAGACCCAGTACTTC CASSQDLLGGETQYF TRBJ2-5 . TRBV3-1/TRBV3-2 .
TGTGCCAGCAGCGTGGGGCCTTGGACAGGGGATGGCTACACCTTC CASSVGPWTGDGYTF TRBJ1-2 TRBD1 TRBV9 .
TGTGCCAGCAGCCAGGAGGTCTCCTACGAGCAGTACTTC CASSQEVSYEQYF TRBJ2-7 . TRBV3-1/TRBV3-2 once
TGTGCCAGCAGTTTTCTGGGGACAGGGGAAAATTCACCCCTCCACTTT CASSFLGTGENSPLHF TRBJ1-6 TRBD1 TRBV28 .
TGTGCCAGCAGCTTTTATAGCGGGAGTGGTGGGGAGACCCAGTACTTC CASSFYSGSGGETQYF TRBJ2-5 TRBD2 TRBV7-6 .
TGCAGCGTTCAAACCGATCGGCAAGAGACCCAGTACTTC CSVQTDRQETQYF TRBJ2-5 . TRBV29-1 .